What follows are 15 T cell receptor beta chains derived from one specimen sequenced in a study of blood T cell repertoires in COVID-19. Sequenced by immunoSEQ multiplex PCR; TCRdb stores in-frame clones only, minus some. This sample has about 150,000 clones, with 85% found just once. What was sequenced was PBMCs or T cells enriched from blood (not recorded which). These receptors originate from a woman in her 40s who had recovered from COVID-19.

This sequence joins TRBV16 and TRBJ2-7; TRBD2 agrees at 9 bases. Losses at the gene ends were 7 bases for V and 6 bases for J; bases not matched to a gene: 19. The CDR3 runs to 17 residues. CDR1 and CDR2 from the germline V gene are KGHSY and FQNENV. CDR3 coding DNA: TGTGCCAGCACCAAAAGGGGGCCGGGACTAGCCGGGTCCGAGCAGTACTTC. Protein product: CASTKRGPGLAGSEQYF.

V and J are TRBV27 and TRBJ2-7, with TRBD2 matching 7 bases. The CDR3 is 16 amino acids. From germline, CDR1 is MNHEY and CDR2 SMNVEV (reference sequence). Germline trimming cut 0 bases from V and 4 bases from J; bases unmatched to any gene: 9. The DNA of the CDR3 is TGTGCCAGCAGTTTATCGGAGGGCGGGAGCGCTTACGAGCAGTACTTC. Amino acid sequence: CASSLSEGGSAYEQYF.

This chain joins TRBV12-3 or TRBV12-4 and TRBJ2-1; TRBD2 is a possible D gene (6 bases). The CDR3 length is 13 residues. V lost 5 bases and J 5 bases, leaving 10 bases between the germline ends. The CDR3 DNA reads TGTGCCAGCAGTACGGGACTTAACAATGAGCAGTTCTTC. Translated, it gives CASSTGLNNEQFF.

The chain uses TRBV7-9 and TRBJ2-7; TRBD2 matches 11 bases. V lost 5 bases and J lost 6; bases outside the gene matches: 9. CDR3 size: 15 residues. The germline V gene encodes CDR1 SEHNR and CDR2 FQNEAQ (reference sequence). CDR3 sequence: CASSPSLAGAAEQYF. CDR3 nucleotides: TGTGCCAGCAGCCCCTCACTAGCGGGAGCCGCCGAGCAGTACTTC.

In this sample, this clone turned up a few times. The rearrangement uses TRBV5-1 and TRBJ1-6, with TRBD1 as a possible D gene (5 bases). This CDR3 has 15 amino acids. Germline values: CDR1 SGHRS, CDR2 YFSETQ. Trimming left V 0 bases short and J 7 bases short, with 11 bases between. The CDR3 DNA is TGCGCCAGCAGCTTGGACGGACATGACAATTCACCCCTCCACTTT. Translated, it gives CASSLDGHDNSPLHF.

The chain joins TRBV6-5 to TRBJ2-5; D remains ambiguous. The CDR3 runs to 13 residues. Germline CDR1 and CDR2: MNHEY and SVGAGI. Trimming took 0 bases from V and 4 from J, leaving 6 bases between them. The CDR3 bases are TGTGCCAGCAGTTACTCCCCCGGAGAGACCCAGTACTTC. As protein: CASSYSPGETQYF.

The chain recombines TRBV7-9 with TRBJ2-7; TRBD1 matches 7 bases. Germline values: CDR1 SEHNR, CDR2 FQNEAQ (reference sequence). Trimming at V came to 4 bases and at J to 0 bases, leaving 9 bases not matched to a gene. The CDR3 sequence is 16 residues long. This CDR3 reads CASSSYAGTDSYEQYF. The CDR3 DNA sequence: TGTGCCAGCAGCTCCTACGCCGGGACAGACTCCTACGAGCAGTACTTC.

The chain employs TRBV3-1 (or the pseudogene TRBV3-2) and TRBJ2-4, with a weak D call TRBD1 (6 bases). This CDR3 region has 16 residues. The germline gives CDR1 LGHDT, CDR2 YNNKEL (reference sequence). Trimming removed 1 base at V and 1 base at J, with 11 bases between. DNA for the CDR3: TGTGCCAGCAGCCAAGGAACAGGGTTTGCCAAAAACATTCAGTACTTC. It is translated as CASSQGTGFAKNIQYF.

CDR3 amino acids: CASSDWLTGAWETQYF. Written as DNA, the CDR3 is TGTGCCAGCAGTGATTGGCTGACTGGGGCCTGGGAGACCCAGTACTTC. V usage is TRBV6-1 and J usage is TRBJ2-5; weak D call: TRBD1 (5 bases). Germline loops: CDR1 MNHNS, CDR2 SASEGT. The CDR3 covers 16 residues. Trimming took 3 bases from V and 5 from J, leaving 19 bases between them.

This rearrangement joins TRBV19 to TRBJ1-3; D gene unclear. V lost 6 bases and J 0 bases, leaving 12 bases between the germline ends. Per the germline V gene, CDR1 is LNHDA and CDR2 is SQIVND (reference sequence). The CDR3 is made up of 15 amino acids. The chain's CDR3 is CASRPGVLSGNTIYF. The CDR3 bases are TGTGCCAGTAGACCGGGTGTTCTCTCTGGAAACACCATATATTTT.

The CDR3 sequence: CASSLKRDSLRNEQFF. In DNA, the CDR3 is TGTGCCAGCAGCTTAAAAAGGGACAGCCTAAGGAATGAGCAGTTCTTC. This sequence joins TRBV7-9 and TRBJ2-1, with 7 bases aligning to TRBD1. The CDR3 is 16 residues long. With V trimmed by 2 bases and J by 7 bases, 11 bases remained unmatched. From germline, CDR1 is SEHNR and CDR2 FQNEAQ (reference sequence).

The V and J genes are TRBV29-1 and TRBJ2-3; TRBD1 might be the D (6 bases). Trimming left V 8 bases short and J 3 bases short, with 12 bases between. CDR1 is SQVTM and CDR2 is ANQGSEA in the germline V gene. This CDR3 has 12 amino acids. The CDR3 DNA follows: TGCAGCTCTGGGGACATAACAGATACGCAGTATTTT. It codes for CSSGDITDTQYF.

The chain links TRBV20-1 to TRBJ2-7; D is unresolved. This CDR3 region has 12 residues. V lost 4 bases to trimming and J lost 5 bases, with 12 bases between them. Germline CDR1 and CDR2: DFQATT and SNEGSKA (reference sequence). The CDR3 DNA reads TGCAGTGCTAATGAGGAGTCCCACGAGCAGTACTTC. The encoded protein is CSANEESHEQYF.

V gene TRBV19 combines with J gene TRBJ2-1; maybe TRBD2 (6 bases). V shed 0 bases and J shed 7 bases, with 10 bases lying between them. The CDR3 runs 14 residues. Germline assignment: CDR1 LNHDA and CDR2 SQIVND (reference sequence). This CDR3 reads CASSIEGGWNEQFF. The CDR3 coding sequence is TGTGCCAGTAGTATAGAGGGAGGTTGGAATGAGCAGTTCTTC.

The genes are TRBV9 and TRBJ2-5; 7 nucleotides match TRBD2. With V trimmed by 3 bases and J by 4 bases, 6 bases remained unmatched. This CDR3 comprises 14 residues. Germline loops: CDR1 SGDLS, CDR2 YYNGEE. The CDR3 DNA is TGTGCCAGCAGCGCAGGGAGGGCGGGAGAGACCCAGTACTTC. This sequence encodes CASSAGRAGETQYF.